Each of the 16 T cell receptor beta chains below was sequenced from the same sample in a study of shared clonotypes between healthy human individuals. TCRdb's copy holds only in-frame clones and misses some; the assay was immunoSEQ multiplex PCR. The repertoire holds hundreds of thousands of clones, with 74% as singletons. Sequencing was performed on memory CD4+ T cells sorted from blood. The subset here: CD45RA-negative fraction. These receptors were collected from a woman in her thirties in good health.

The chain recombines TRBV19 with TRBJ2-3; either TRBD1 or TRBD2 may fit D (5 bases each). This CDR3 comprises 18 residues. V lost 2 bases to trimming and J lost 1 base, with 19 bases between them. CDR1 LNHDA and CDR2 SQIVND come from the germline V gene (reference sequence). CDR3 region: CASSIKAPGPWGTDTQYF. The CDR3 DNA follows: TGTGCCAGTAGTATAAAGGCCCCGGGGCCATGGGGCACAGATACGCAGTATTTT.

CDR3 sequence reads: CASSGVVGGTEAFF. Here the CDR3 DNA reads TGTGCCAGCAGCGGAGTCGTCGGGGGAACTGAAGCTTTCTTT. This rearrangement joins TRBV11-2 to TRBJ1-1, with D perhaps matching TRBD1 (5 bases). The V gene's germline CDR1 is SGHAT and CDR2 FQNNGV. The CDR3 totals 14 residues. V gave up 5 bases and J gave up 5 bases, with 15 bases separating them.

CDR3 DNA sequence: TGCGCCAGCAGTCAGCGTAGCGGCGCGAGCACTGAAGCTTTCTTT. As protein: CASSQRSGASTEAFF. The chain carries TRBV5-1 and TRBJ1-1; no reliable D call. CDR1 and CDR2 from the germline V gene are SGHRS and YFSETQ. The CDR3 has 15 residues. Trimming left V 5 bases short and J 4 bases short, with 18 bases between.

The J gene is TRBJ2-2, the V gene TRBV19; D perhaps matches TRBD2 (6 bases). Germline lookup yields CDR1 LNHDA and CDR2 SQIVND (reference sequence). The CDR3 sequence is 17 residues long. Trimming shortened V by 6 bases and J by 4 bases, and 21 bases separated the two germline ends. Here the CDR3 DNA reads TGTGCCAGTAGCGCCTTCGGGGGATCGGCGAGCACCGGGGAGCTGTTTTTT. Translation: CASSAFGGSASTGELFF.

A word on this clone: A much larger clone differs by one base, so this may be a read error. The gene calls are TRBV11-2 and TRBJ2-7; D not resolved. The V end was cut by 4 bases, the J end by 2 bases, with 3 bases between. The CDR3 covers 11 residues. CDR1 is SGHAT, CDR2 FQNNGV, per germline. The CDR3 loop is CASSSTYEQYF. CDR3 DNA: TGTGCCAGCAGCTCTACCTACGAGCAGTACTTC.

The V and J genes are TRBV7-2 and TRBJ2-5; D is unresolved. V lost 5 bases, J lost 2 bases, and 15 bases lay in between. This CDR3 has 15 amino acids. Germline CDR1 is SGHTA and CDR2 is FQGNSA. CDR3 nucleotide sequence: TGTGCCAGCAGCCAGGCCCTGGCAGGACAAGAGACCCAGTACTTC. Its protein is CASSQALAGQETQYF.

This CDR3 reads CASSSRDRASNEQFF. The DNA of the CDR3 is TGTGCCAGCAGCTCTCGGGACAGGGCTTCCAATGAGCAGTTCTTC. The chain employs TRBV4-2 and TRBJ2-1, with 9 bases fitting TRBD1. This CDR3 contains 15 residues. Per the germline V gene, CDR1 is LGHNA and CDR2 is YNFKEQ. V shed 5 bases and J 6 bases; nucleotides not matched to a gene: 8.

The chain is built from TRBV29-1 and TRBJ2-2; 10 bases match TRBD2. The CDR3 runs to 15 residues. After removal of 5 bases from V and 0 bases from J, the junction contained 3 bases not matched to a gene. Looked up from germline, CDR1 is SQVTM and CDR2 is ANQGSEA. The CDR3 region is CSVRGLAANTGELFF. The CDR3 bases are TGCAGCGTTAGAGGACTAGCGGCGAACACCGGGGAGCTGTTTTTT.

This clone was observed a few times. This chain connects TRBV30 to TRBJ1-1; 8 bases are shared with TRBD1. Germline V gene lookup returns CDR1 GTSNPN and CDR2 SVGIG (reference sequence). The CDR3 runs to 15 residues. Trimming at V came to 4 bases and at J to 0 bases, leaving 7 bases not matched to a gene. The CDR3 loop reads CAWIRLRGLNTEAFF. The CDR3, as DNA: TGTGCCTGGATACGGCTCAGGGGGCTGAACACTGAAGCTTTCTTT.

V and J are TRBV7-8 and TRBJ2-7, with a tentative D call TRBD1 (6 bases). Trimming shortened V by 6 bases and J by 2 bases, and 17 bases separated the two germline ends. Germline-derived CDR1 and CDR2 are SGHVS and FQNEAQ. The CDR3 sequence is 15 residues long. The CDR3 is CASSKGTTPPYEQYF. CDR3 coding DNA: TGTGCCAGCAGTAAAGGGACAACTCCCCCCTACGAGCAGTACTTC.

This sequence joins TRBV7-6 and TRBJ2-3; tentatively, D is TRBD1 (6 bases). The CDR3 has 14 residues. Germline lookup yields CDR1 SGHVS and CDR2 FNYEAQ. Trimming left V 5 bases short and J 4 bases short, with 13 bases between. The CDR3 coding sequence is TGTGCCAGCAGCGGTAGCAACAGGGCAGATACGCAGTATTTT. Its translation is CASSGSNRADTQYF.

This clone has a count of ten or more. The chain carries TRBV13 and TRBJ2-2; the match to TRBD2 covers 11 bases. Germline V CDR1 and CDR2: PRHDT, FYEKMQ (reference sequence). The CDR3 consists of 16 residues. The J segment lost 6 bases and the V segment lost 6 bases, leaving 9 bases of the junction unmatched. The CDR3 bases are TGTGCCAGCAGTCAAGCACTAGCGGGAGTAGCCGGGGAGCTGTTTTTT. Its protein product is CASSQALAGVAGELFF.

CDR3 sequence reads: CAWSTDRHNEQFF. The CDR3 nucleotides read TGTGCCTGGAGTACGGATAGGCACAATGAGCAGTTCTTC. The chain is built from TRBV30 and TRBJ2-1; no clear D. The CDR3 totals 13 residues. Per germline, CDR1 GTSNPN and CDR2 SVGIG (reference sequence). Trimming pared 2 bases from V and 5 bases from J, leaving 10 bases between.

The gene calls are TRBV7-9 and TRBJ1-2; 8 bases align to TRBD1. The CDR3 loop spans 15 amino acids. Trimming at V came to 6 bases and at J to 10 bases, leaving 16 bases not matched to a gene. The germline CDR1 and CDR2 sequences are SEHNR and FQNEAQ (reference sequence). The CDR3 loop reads CASSALKDRDKHYTF. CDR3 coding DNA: TGTGCCAGCAGTGCATTAAAGGACAGGGATAAGCACTACACCTTC. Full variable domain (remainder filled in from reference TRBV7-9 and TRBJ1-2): DTGVSQNPRHKITKRGQNVTFRCDPISEHNRLYWYRQTLGQGPEFLTYFQNEAQLEKSRLLSDRFSAERPKGSFSTLEIQRTEQGDSAMYLCASSALKDRDKHYTFGSGTRLTVV.

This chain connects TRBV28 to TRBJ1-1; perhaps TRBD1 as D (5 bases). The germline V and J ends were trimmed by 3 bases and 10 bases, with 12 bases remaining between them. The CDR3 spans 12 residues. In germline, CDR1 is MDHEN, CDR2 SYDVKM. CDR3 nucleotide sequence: TGTGCCAGCAGTTTGCTAGGCCAGGGAGCTTTCTTT. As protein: CASSLLGQGAFF.

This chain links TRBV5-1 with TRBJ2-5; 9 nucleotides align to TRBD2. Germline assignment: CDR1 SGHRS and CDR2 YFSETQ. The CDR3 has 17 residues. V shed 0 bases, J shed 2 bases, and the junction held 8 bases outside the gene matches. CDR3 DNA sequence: TGCGCCAGCAGCTTGGGAAGGCGACTAGCGGTACAAGAGACCCAGTACTTC. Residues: CASSLGRRLAVQETQYF.